The clone carrying this T cell receptor beta chain has a single count. Per the original data handling: The authors estimated nucleated cell counts from reference gene primer amplification. TCRdb keeps only in-frame clones here, not all; method: immunoSEQ multiplex PCR. For V, J and clone size, that table is used; D and trimming come from the DNA. The sample shows about 160,000 clones, roughly 85% of them seen only once. V shed 4 bases and J 7 bases; nucleotides not matched to a gene: 14. Germline V lookup: CDR1 SGDLS, CDR2 YYNGEE. This CDR3 contains 16 residues. The data stem from a study of blood T cell repertoires in COVID-19. Study overall: The study drew acute and convalescent COVID-19 samples from the United States, Italy and Spain.

V gene TRBV9 combines with J gene TRBJ2-1; 7 bases agree with TRBD1. This TCR came from a human donor with acute or convalescent COVID-19. The donor label of this sample is uncertain. Sequenced input: peripheral blood. CDR3 DNA: TGTGCCAGCAGCACATCCCCCAGGGGGAAATTAAATGAGCAGTTCTTC. Translating it yields CASSTSPRGKLNEQFF.